The 16 T cell receptor beta chains below were found in one sample sequenced in a study of shared clonotypes between healthy human individuals. The table came from immunoSEQ multiplex PCR; TCRdb's copy has only in-frame clones and leaves some out. Of about 500,000 clones listed, roughly three quarters are singletons. The source material was PBMCs. These receptors all come from a woman aged 40 to 50 in good health. Some clones in this sample may be carry-over from other donors' samples.

In regard to this clone: This sequence is one base from a far larger clone and is likely a read error. Other DNA sequences of this sample code for an identical CDR3. This chain links TRBV9 with TRBJ2-7, with 11 bases lining up with TRBD2. CDR1 is SGDLS, CDR2 YYNGEE, per germline. The CDR3 has 14 amino acids. The CDR3 DNA follows: TGTGCCAGCAGCGTAGGTAGCGGGAGGGAAGAGCAGTATTTC. Protein sequence: CASSVGSGREEQYF.

This clone came up once. The rearrangement joins TRBV2 to TRBJ1-1; D gene ambiguous. The length of the CDR3 is 13 residues. The V gene lost 2 bases and the J gene lost 4 bases, with 8 bases spanning the gap. CDR1 and CDR2 from the germline V gene are SNHLY and FYNNEI. CDR3 sequence: CASSEQGFTEAFF. The DNA of the CDR3 is TGTGCCAGCAGTGAACAAGGGTTCACTGAAGCTTTCTTT.

The chain combines TRBV27 with TRBJ2-7, with TRBD2 matching over 7 bases. The trim removed 2 bases at V and 0 bases at J, leaving 4 bases unmatched. The CDR3 consists of 15 residues. Germline V gene sequence: CDR1 MNHEY, CDR2 SMNVEV (reference sequence). The DNA of the CDR3 is TGTGCCAGCAGTTTAGCGGGGGATAGCTCCTACGAGCAGTACTTC. Its translation: CASSLAGDSSYEQYF.

Comments on this clone: The same CDR3 arises from other DNA sequences in this sample as well. The chain couples TRBV6-1 to TRBJ2-2; D gene unclear. This CDR3 is built from 13 residues. V was cut by 2 bases and J by 6 bases, with 7 bases left in between. The germline V gene has CDR1 MNHNS and CDR2 SASEGT. The CDR3 DNA sequence: TGTGCCAGCAGTGAATGGACGGCCGGGGAGCTGTTTTTT. Translation gives CASSEWTAGELFF.

On this clone itself: Just one base apart from a much larger clone, this may be a read error. The DNA of the CDR3 is TGTGCCAGCAGCTTAAAAGAGACCCAGTACTTC. Translating it yields CASSLKETQYF. The rearrangement joins TRBV7-2 to TRBJ2-5; D call uncertain. This CDR3 spans 11 amino acids. Germline CDR1 is SGHTA and CDR2 is FQGNSA. V lost 2 bases, J lost 3 bases, and 1 base lay in between.

The chain couples TRBV30 to TRBJ1-1; no firm D call. V shed 5 bases and J shed 1 base, with 8 bases lying between them. Germline V gives CDR1 GTSNPN, CDR2 SVGIG (reference sequence). This CDR3 has 12 residues. CDR3 sequence reads: CAWGEGNTEAFF. DNA of the CDR3: TGTGCCTGGGGGGAGGGGAACACTGAAGCTTTCTTT.

In this sample, this clone turned up a few times. The chain links TRBV7-2 to TRBJ1-1; D gene unclear. The germline V gene encodes CDR1 SGHTA and CDR2 FQGNSA. Trimming shortened V by 7 bases and J by 1 base, and 10 bases separated the two germline ends. This CDR3 spans 13 amino acids. The CDR3 region is CASTLTENTEAFF. The CDR3 bases are TGTGCCAGCACCCTCACAGAGAACACTGAAGCTTTCTTT.

This chain joins TRBV7-2 and TRBJ2-3; TRBD1 agrees at 10 bases. Germline-derived CDR1 and CDR2 are SGHTA and FQGNSA. Unmatched junction bases numbered 6, after V lost 4 bases and J lost 5 bases. This CDR3 has 15 residues. CDR3: CASSSRQGAGDTQYF. The CDR3 coding sequence is TGTGCCAGCAGCTCCCGACAGGGGGCTGGAGATACGCAGTATTTT.

This clone turned up a few times. One base separates it from a far larger clone, so it is likely a read error. The V call is TRBV4-1, the J call TRBJ2-6, with D uncertain. V gave up 4 bases and J gave up 1 base, with 5 bases separating them. This CDR3 has 14 amino acids. CDR1 and CDR2 (germline): MGHRA, YSYEKL. CDR3 DNA sequence: TGCGCCAGCAGCCGAGATTCTGGGGCCAACGTCCTGACTTTC. Amino acids: CASSRDSGANVLTF.

The genes are TRBV5-1 and TRBJ2-7; 9 nucleotides line up with TRBD2. CDR1 and CDR2 (germline): SGHRS, YFSETQ. The CDR3 is made up of 16 amino acids. J was trimmed by 2 bases and V by 4 bases; bases with no gene match: 10. For the CDR3, the DNA is TGCGCCAGCAGCCCAAGACCGGGACTAGCCCCCTACGAGCAGTACTTC. This encodes CASSPRPGLAPYEQYF.

In this sample, this clone turned up a few times. The CDR3 here is CASSPERANNQPQHF. CDR3 bases: TGTGCCAGCTCACCGGAAAGGGCTAACAATCAGCCCCAGCATTTT. The chain employs TRBV18 and TRBJ1-5; D is ambiguous. Between the trimmed V and J ends, which lost 3 bases and 3 bases, there was a span of 12 bases. Germline V gene lookup returns CDR1 KGHSH and CDR2 LQKENI. The CDR3 runs 15 residues.

The CDR3 spells CASSRPGGRVHEQFF. Written as DNA, the CDR3 is TGTGCCAGCAGCCGACCGGGCGGGAGGGTTCATGAGCAGTTCTTC. The V call is TRBV28, the J call TRBJ2-1; 9 bases line up with TRBD2. The junction had 11 bases not matched to a gene; V was cut back by 6 bases and J by 8 bases. Germline V gene lookup returns CDR1 MDHEN and CDR2 SYDVKM. The CDR3 spans 15 residues.

This chain links TRBV21-1 with TRBJ2-7; the table's D call, TRBD1, was not checked against the DNA. TRBV21-1 counts as a pseudogene. CDR3 size: 12 residues. The CDR3, as DNA: TGTGCCAGCAGCAAAGCAGGGGGCGAGCAGTACTTC. Translating it yields CASSKAGGEQYF.

This clone has only one observation. The rearrangement links TRBV28 to TRBJ1-1; no reliable D call. Germline V CDR1 and CDR2: MDHEN, SYDVKM. V was pared by 1 base and J by 1 base, with 10 bases between. The CDR3 is 15 residues long. CDR3 region: CASSLFRGGNTEAFF. In DNA, the CDR3 is TGTGCCAGCAGTTTATTCCGAGGAGGGAACACTGAAGCTTTCTTT.

Details on this clone: This likely reflects a read error, since a far larger clone is one base away. The rearrangement uses TRBV9 and TRBJ2-5; weak D call: TRBD2 (6 bases). The CDR3 consists of 14 residues. Trimming removed 7 bases from V and 7 bases from J, with 20 bases in between. Germline lookup yields CDR1 SGDLS and CDR2 YYNGEE. The CDR3 DNA reads TGTGCCAGCGGAGGGACCGGAACCGTGAGGACCCAGTACTTC. Protein: CASGGTGTVRTQYF.

The CDR3 is CASRVRGSGNEQFF. The DNA of the CDR3 is TGTGCCAGCAGGGTCCGGGGTAGCGGCAATGAGCAGTTCTTC. The rearrangement joins TRBV6-1 to TRBJ2-1, with a possible D match to TRBD2 (6 bases). Germline lookup yields CDR1 MNHNS and CDR2 SASEGT. V was pared by 6 bases and J by 6 bases, with 15 bases between. The CDR3 contains 14 residues.